This TCR beta chain was recorded in a study of graft-versus-host responses after intestinal transplantation. In the study overall: Anti-thymocyte globulin induction preceded 2 to 4 years of tacrolimus and steroid maintenance in all recipients.

Comment on this clone: Its antigen remains unknown.

TCRdb keeps only in-frame clones here, not all; method: immunoSEQ multiplex PCR. The sample shows 100,000 to 130,000 clones, about 91% of them seen only once. CDR3 length equals 13 residues. Trimming cost V 6 bases and J 6 bases, with 13 bases left between them. CDR1 is SGHRS, CDR2 YFSETQ, per germline. This clonotype was obtained from a human donor who was the organ donor for an intestinal transplant. The sample consisted of unstimulated CD4+ T cells sorted from spleen or lymph node cells, taken before transplant. The chain is built from TRBV5-1 and TRBJ1-5; tentatively, D is TRBD1 (5 bases). The CDR3 spells CASNFRQPQPQHF. As DNA, the CDR3 is TGCGCCAGCAACTTCCGACAGCCTCAGCCCCAGCATTTT.